These 18 T cell receptor beta chains originate from one sample sequenced in a study of beta chain features in type 1 diabetes. Expressed TCRB transcripts were sequenced after all isolated RNA was converted to cDNA. The data were produced by immunoSEQ multiplex PCR, yet TCRdb's version contains in-frame clones alone and is incomplete. Of over 120,000 clones in the sample, about 9.2% were seen once. Sequenced material: central memory CD4+ T cells from blood. The source of these receptors is a man between 18 and 35 years old in good health.

This chain joins TRBV19 and TRBJ2-2; 9 bases are shared with TRBD1. CDR3 length: 14 residues. Germline CDR1 is LNHDA and CDR2 is SQIVND (reference sequence). V was clipped by 7 bases and J by 6 bases; unmatched bases: 6. The CDR3 loop reads CASTRTGAAGELFF. The CDR3 bases are TGTGCCAGTACCCGGACAGGGGCCGCCGGGGAGCTGTTTTTT.

This clone was counted many times. The chain is built from TRBV5-1 and TRBJ2-2; D is possibly TRBD1 (6 bases). The CDR3 consists of 15 residues. The ends were cut back, 6 bases at V and 7 bases at J, with 19 bases in the middle. CDR1 is SGHRS and CDR2 is YFSETQ in the germline V gene. The CDR3 DNA follows: TGCGCCAGCAAGAACGGACCAGGGGCGGACGGGGAGCTGTTTTTT. It encodes CASKNGPGADGELFF. Based on the CDR3 plus reference TRBV5-1 and TRBJ2-2, the full variable domain is KAGVTQTPRYLIKTRGQQVTLSCSPISGHRSVSWYQQTPGQGLQFLFEYFSETQRNKGNFPGRFSGRQFSNSRSEMNVSTLELGDSALYLCASKNGPGADGELFFGEGSRLTVL.

CDR3 residues: CASSQTSGGYEQYF. Here the CDR3 DNA reads TGTGCCAGCAGCCAGACTAGCGGGGGCTACGAGCAGTACTTC. The chain carries TRBV4-2 and TRBJ2-7; 12 bases fit TRBD2. The trim removed 3 bases at V and 3 bases at J, leaving 0 bases unmatched. The V gene's germline CDR1 is LGHNA and CDR2 YNFKEQ. The CDR3 is 14 amino acids.

This clone was observed a few times. The chain has TRBV28 and TRBJ1-2; D is perhaps TRBD1 (6 bases). Between the trimmed V and J ends, which lost 1 base and 10 bases, there was a span of 22 bases. The CDR3 spans 16 residues. Germline CDR1 is MDHEN and CDR2 is SYDVKM. The CDR3 sequence is CASSLSGTTTPRAYTF. The CDR3, as DNA: TGTGCCAGCAGTTTATCTGGGACAACCACTCCCAGGGCCTACACCTTC.

A few counts support this clone. This specimen includes other DNA sequences encoding the same CDR3. This chain connects TRBV18 to TRBJ1-5, with a tentative D call TRBD1 (5 bases). Per germline, CDR1 KGHSH and CDR2 LQKENI. V shed 3 bases and J shed 4 bases, with 10 bases lying between them. The CDR3 is 14 amino acids. The CDR3 is CASSPPGGNQPQHF. CDR3 bases: TGTGCCAGCTCACCGCCGGGGGGAAATCAGCCCCAGCATTTT.

This rearrangement joins TRBV5-1 to TRBJ2-2; no clear D. The CDR3 runs 12 residues. V was trimmed by 2 bases and J by 7 bases, leaving 6 bases between them. CDR1 and CDR2 from the germline V gene are SGHRS and YFSETQ. The CDR3 DNA follows: TGCGCCAGCAGCTTTAATAACGGGGAGCTGTTTTTT. Translating gives CASSFNNGELFF.

This clone has only a few counts. The chain couples TRBV10-3 to TRBJ1-5; the D is unclear. Germline V gives CDR1 ENHRY, CDR2 SYGVKD. The CDR3 runs to 13 residues. V lost 3 bases, J lost 4 bases, and 7 bases lay in between. CDR3 residues: CAISERSNQPQHF. CDR3 in DNA: TGTGCCATCAGTGAACGGAGTAATCAGCCCCAGCATTTT.

The chain is built from TRBV9 and TRBJ1-1, with D possibly being TRBD1 (5 bases). Germline CDR1 is SGDLS and CDR2 is YYNGEE. The CDR3 consists of 14 residues. Trimming removed 0 bases from V and 1 base from J, with 7 bases in between. This chain's CDR3 is CASSVVTGNTEAFF. CDR3 sequence (DNA): TGTGCCAGCAGCGTAGTCACAGGGAACACTGAAGCTTTCTTT. The whole variable domain, remainder taken from reference TRBV9 and TRBJ1-1, is DSGVTQTPKHLITATGQRVTLRCSPRSGDLSVYWYQQSLDQGLQFLIQYYNGEERAKGNILERFSAQQFPDLHSELNLSSLELGDSALYFCASSVVTGNTEAFFGQGTRLTVV.

The V and J genes are TRBV4-2 and TRBJ1-4; no firm D call. CDR1 is LGHNA and CDR2 is YNFKEQ in the germline V gene. V was clipped by 1 base and J by 6 bases, with 12 bases between them. The CDR3 totals 15 residues. The CDR3 nucleotides are TGTGCCAGCAGCCAAGCGGGTGTTGAGGATGAAAAACTGTTTTTT. This gives the protein CASSQAGVEDEKLFF.

The rearrangement links TRBV28 to TRBJ2-7; 10 nucleotides agree with TRBD1. V was clipped by 5 bases and J by 3 bases; unmatched bases: 7. Germline-derived CDR1 and CDR2 are MDHEN and SYDVKM. There are 15 residues in the CDR3. The DNA for the CDR3 is TGTGCCAGCAGTCCGACCGGGACAGGGGACTACGAGCAGTACTTC. Translation: CASSPTGTGDYEQYF.

This clone was observed at least ten times. Different DNA sequences within this sample yield the same CDR3. This chain links TRBV27 with TRBJ2-3; the D is unclear. The germline gives CDR1 MNHEY, CDR2 SMNVEV (reference sequence). Trimming cost V 6 bases and J 0 bases, with 10 bases left between them. The CDR3 runs to 14 residues. The CDR3 is CASSKQVSTDTQYF. The DNA for the CDR3 is TGTGCCAGCAGCAAGCAGGTCAGCACAGATACGCAGTATTTT.

This clone has a handful of counts. The rearrangement links TRBV2 to TRBJ1-4; 9 bases align to TRBD1. Germline values: CDR1 SNHLY, CDR2 FYNNEI. This CDR3 is 14 amino acids long. Trimming cost V 6 bases and J 7 bases; bases outside gene matches: 6. CDR3 coding DNA: TGTGCCAGCAGGGCGGGACAGGGAAGTGAAAAACTGTTTTTT. Its translation: CASRAGQGSEKLFF.

The sample holds a few counts of this clone. The same CDR3 can be traced to other DNA sequences in this sample. The CDR3 DNA reads TGCGCCAGCAGCTTGGGGGGCAGTAACACTGAAGCTTTCTTT. This codes for CASSLGGSNTEAFF. The genes are TRBV5-1 and TRBJ1-1, with a weak D call TRBD1 (5 bases). Deletions cut 0 bases from V and 2 bases from J, with 8 bases between. Germline CDR1 reads SGHRS; CDR2 reads YFSETQ. CDR3 length: 14 amino acids.

The rearrangement uses TRBV5-5 and TRBJ1-2; 10 positions match TRBD1. Germline V gives CDR1 SGHKS, CDR2 YYEKEE (reference sequence). The CDR3 totals 18 residues. Germline trimming cut 4 bases from V and 0 bases from J; bases unmatched to any gene: 12. In DNA, the CDR3 is TGTGCCAGCAGCCAAGAGTACGACAGGGGGCCCGCTAACTATGGCTACACCTTC. Its protein is CASSQEYDRGPANYGYTF.

This clone turned up a few times. Other DNA sequences of this sample code for an identical CDR3. V usage is TRBV6-5 and J usage is TRBJ2-7, with TRBD1 matching over 8 bases. Germline loops: CDR1 MNHEY, CDR2 SVGAGI. CDR3 length: 12 residues. V lost 6 bases and J lost 3; bases outside the gene matches: 1. The CDR3 sequence is CASRDRVYEQYF. The CDR3 region has the DNA TGTGCCAGCAGGGACAGGGTCTACGAGCAGTACTTC.

This sequence joins TRBV7-7 and TRBJ2-1; a possible D gene is TRBD1 (7 bases). The CDR3 spans 13 residues. The germline gives CDR1 SSHAT, CDR2 FNYEAQ (reference sequence). V gave up 1 base and J gave up 9 bases, with 10 bases separating them. CDR3 protein: CASSLGQGGEQFF. The CDR3 bases are TGTGCCAGCAGCTTAGGGCAGGGGGGTGAGCAGTTCTTC. The whole variable domain, filled in from reference TRBV7-7 and TRBJ2-1, reads GAGVSQSPRYKVTKRGQDVTLRCDPISSHATLYWYQQALGQGPEFLTYFNYEAQPDKSGLPSDRFSAERPEGSISTLTIQRTEQRDSAMYRCASSLGQGGEQFFGPGTRLTVL.

This clone has only a few counts. The rearrangement uses TRBV23-1 and TRBJ2-5; 12 positions agree with TRBD2. TRBV23-1 is an ORF; its function is uncertain. V trimming: 7 bases; J trimming: 1 base; junction bases outside the gene matches: 1. The CDR3 spans 14 residues. The CDR3 coding sequence is TGCGCCAGCACACTAGCGGGGGGCCAAGAGACCCAGTACTTC. Translating gives CASTLAGGQETQYF.

V is TRBV18 and J is TRBJ1-6; D is uncertain. V lost 2 bases to trimming and J lost 8 bases, with 13 bases between them. The CDR3 is 15 amino acids. Germline lookup yields CDR1 KGHSH and CDR2 LQKENI. This CDR3 reads CASSPSSARDSPLHF. The DNA for the CDR3 is TGTGCCAGCTCACCAAGTTCGGCGAGGGATTCACCCCTCCACTTT.